This section outlines one T cell receptor (beta chain) sequence together with its context. Its antigen is undetermined. PCR was performed using 60 Vbeta and 13 Jbeta primers. The repertoire was sequenced with immunoSEQ multiplex PCR; TCRdb's copy has only in-frame clones and lacks some. The sample comprises about 160,000 clones, roughly three quarters of which are singletons, and around 7% rests with the top ten. The CDR3 length is 14 residues. Germline V gene lookup returns CDR1 GTSNPN and CDR2 SVGIG (reference sequence). V lost 5 bases to trimming and J lost 8 bases; unmatched junction nucleotides: 6. This sample stems from a study of cytomegalovirus exposure and HLA in healthy donors. Study details: Earlier work reported roughly 120 million unique TCR beta sequences from approximately 180 million T cells. General study results and limits: In an earlier analysis, productive rearrangement rates for most beta V segments clustered near 87% or 30%. A later analysis reportedly found that, within productive TCRs, an Asian-associated ancestry cluster had fewer N-insertions than the mean observed across the roughly 610 donors.

The material sequenced was PBMCs. The J gene is TRBJ2-2, the V gene TRBV30; 12 bases align to TRBD1. The source is a middle-aged woman in good health and CMV-seropositive. The CDR3 DNA sequence: TGTGCCTGGGCTCGGGACAGGGGGCAAGGGGAGCTGTTTTTT. Encoded protein: CAWARDRGQGELFF.